This passage covers 17 T cell receptor beta chains from one sample sequenced in a study of identical twins. TCRdb processed the 5' RACE reads anew with MiXCR; each CDR3 protein has one entry. The sample shows approximately 620,000 distinct CDR3 sequences, 8.5% to 9.5% of them seen only once. These data are also associated with another study on yellow fever vaccine responses in identical twins.

Sequenced input: PBMCs. The receptors originated from a woman younger than 30 in good health.

This chain connects TRBV6-2 or TRBV6-3 to TRBJ2-5, with 11 nucleotides matching TRBD2. Germline values: CDR1 MNHEY, CDR2 SVGEGT. This CDR3 region has 15 residues. J was trimmed by 4 bases and V by 6 bases; bases with no gene match: 7. The CDR3 protein is CASSASGRFPETQYF. CDR3 in DNA: TGTGCCAGCAGCGCTAGCGGGAGGTTCCCAGAGACCCAGTACTTC.

This chain connects TRBV9 to TRBJ2-1; D remains unclear. Germline V CDR1 and CDR2: SGDLS, YYNGEE. The CDR3 loop spans 13 amino acids. V lost 1 base to trimming and J lost 4 bases, with 6 bases between them. CDR3 in amino acids: CASSVTPYNEQFF. The CDR3 nucleotides read TGTGCCAGCAGCGTAACCCCGTACAATGAGCAGTTCTTC.

J is TRBJ2-1 and V is TRBV7-9, with D tentatively TRBD2 (5 bases). V was cut by 6 bases and J by 8 bases, with 14 bases left in between. From germline, CDR1 is SEHNR and CDR2 FQNEAQ (reference sequence). The CDR3 is made up of 13 amino acids. The CDR3 DNA reads TGTGCCAGCAGTAAACTAATCGGGGATGAGCAGTTCTTC. Its translation: CASSKLIGDEQFF.

This clonotype was counted many times. The CDR3 sequence: CASSGTTLGHNEQFF. In nucleotides, the CDR3 is TGTGCCAGCAGCGGAACCACCCTTGGGCACAATGAGCAGTTCTTC. This sequence joins TRBV2 and TRBJ2-1; D uncertain. The germline V gene encodes CDR1 SNHLY and CDR2 FYNNEI. V was pared by 6 bases and J by 5 bases, with 17 bases between. The CDR3 loop spans 15 amino acids.

This clonotype has a count of ten or more. The genes are TRBV6-2 or TRBV6-3 and TRBJ2-1; D not certain. The CDR3 has 14 amino acids. V was shortened by 2 bases and J by 6 bases, with 11 bases between the two germline ends. Germline CDR1 is MNHEY and CDR2 is SVGEGT. The DNA for the CDR3 is TGTGCCAGCAGTTACCGTGAGCGAGCCAATGAGCAGTTCTTC. Translated: CASSYRERANEQFF.

This clonotype has just a few counts. The gene calls are TRBV5-1 and TRBJ2-1; TRBD2 matches 9 bases. The length of the CDR3 is 15 residues. In germline, CDR1 is SGHRS, CDR2 YFSETQ. V shed 0 bases, J shed 10 bases, and the junction held 8 bases outside the gene matches. CDR3 residues: CASSLVAGALSEQFF. The CDR3 bases are TGCGCCAGCAGCTTGGTAGCGGGAGCCCTGAGCGAGCAGTTCTTC. The entire variable domain, with the rest obtained from reference TRBV5-1 and TRBJ2-1, is as follows: KAGVTQTPRYLIKTRGQQVTLSCSPISGHRSVSWYQQTPGQGLQFLFEYFSETQRNKGNFPGRFSGRQFSNSRSEMNVSTLELGDSALYLCASSLVAGALSEQFFGPGTRLTVL.

This clonotype was seen a few times. This sequence joins TRBV11-2 and TRBJ2-7; D assignment may be TRBD1 or TRBD2 (5 bases each). The CDR3 loop spans 14 amino acids. Germline V lookup: CDR1 SGHAT, CDR2 FQNNGV. Deletions cut 0 bases from V and 7 bases from J, with 13 bases between. CDR3 sequence reads: CASSLDRGPREQYF. In nucleotides, the CDR3 is TGTGCCAGCAGCTTAGATCGGGGCCCTAGAGAGCAGTACTTC.

This clonotype has only a few counts. The J gene is TRBJ2-5, the V gene TRBV5-1; TRBD2 agrees at 7 bases. The germline CDR1 and CDR2 sequences are SGHRS and YFSETQ. V lost 4 bases to trimming and J lost 5 bases; unmatched junction nucleotides: 11. The CDR3 loop spans 15 amino acids. CDR3 sequence reads: CASSGRVVGGETQYF. CDR3 DNA sequence: TGCGCCAGCAGCGGACGGGTCGTCGGGGGGGAGACCCAGTACTTC.

The V gene is TRBV12-3 or TRBV12-4, the J gene TRBJ1-2; tentatively, D is TRBD1 (5 bases). Trimming left V 7 bases short and J 1 base short, with 16 bases between. This CDR3 comprises 15 residues. The CDR3: CASTFSGRLNYGYTF. The CDR3 region has the DNA TGTGCCAGCACCTTTTCGGGACGTCTTAACTATGGCTACACCTTC.

This clonotype was counted between two and nine times. The V call is TRBV6-2 or TRBV6-3, the J call TRBJ2-4; D might be TRBD1 (5 bases). The germline V gene encodes CDR1 MNHEY and CDR2 SVGEGT. The CDR3 spans 18 residues. V gave up 0 bases and J gave up 3 bases, with 18 bases separating them. In nucleotides, the CDR3 is TGTGCCAGCAGTTACTCGGTTTGGCAGGGCCAAGGCAAAAACATTCAGTACTTC. It specifies CASSYSVWQGQGKNIQYF.

The chain carries TRBV5-1 and TRBJ2-6, with TRBD1 matching over 8 bases. CDR1 and CDR2 (germline): SGHRS, YFSETQ. The ends lost 1 base at V and 2 bases at J; junction bases unmatched: 8. The CDR3 runs 18 residues. CDR3 sequence reads: CASSLQGTGATGANVLTF. In nucleotides, the CDR3 is TGCGCCAGCAGCTTGCAAGGGACAGGTGCTACTGGGGCCAACGTCCTGACTTTC.

This clonotype was found a few times. The CDR3, as DNA: TGTGCCAGCAGCCGAGGCTGGACCGGGGAGCTGTTTTTT. This sequence encodes CASSRGWTGELFF. The chain has TRBV3-1 and TRBJ2-2; no reliable D call. The V end lost 4 bases, the J end lost 5 bases, and 8 bases lay between the germline ends. In germline, CDR1 is LGHDT, CDR2 YNNKEL (reference sequence). This CDR3 is built from 13 residues.

This clonotype came up many times. The chain couples TRBV12-3 or TRBV12-4 to TRBJ2-3; D is unresolved. V dropped 6 bases and J dropped 4 bases, with 11 bases sitting between them. The CDR3 has 13 residues. The CDR3 DNA reads TGTGCCAGCAGGGCGGCGGATTCAGATACGCAGTATTTT. The encoded protein is CASRAADSDTQYF.

The chain combines TRBV6-5 with TRBJ2-7, with 8 bases that match TRBD2. The CDR3 is made up of 16 amino acids. V lost 2 bases, J lost 0 bases, and 6 bases stayed unmatched. CDR1 and CDR2 (germline): MNHEY, SVGAGI. The CDR3 spells CASSYPSGSRSYEQYF. CDR3 DNA: TGTGCCAGCAGTTACCCTAGCGGGTCCCGCTCCTACGAGCAGTACTTC.

This clonotype showed up many times. The V and J genes are TRBV7-9 and TRBJ2-7; D is unclear. Germline V gene lookup returns CDR1 SEHNR and CDR2 FQNEAQ (reference sequence). This CDR3 is built from 13 residues. V lost 5 bases and J 2 bases, leaving 10 bases between the germline ends. CDR3 sequence: CASSPRKAYEQYF. The CDR3 region has the DNA TGTGCCAGCAGCCCGAGGAAAGCCTACGAGCAGTACTTC.

This clonotype has just a few counts. The chain is built from TRBV20-1 and TRBJ1-4, with 9 nucleotides matching TRBD1. With V trimmed by 5 bases and J by 7 bases, 11 bases remained unmatched. The CDR3 has 15 residues. Germline CDR1 reads DFQATT; CDR2 reads SNEGSKA (reference sequence). The CDR3 loop reads CSAPGTGSFGEKLFF. DNA of the CDR3: TGCAGTGCTCCCGGGACAGGGTCCTTCGGTGAAAAACTGTTTTTT.

This clonotype was detected ten times or more. The chain joins TRBV29-1 to TRBJ2-2; D could derive from TRBD1 or TRBD2 (7 bases each). In germline, CDR1 is SQVTM, CDR2 ANQGSEA. The CDR3 consists of 17 residues. Trimming pared 4 bases from V and 1 base from J, leaving 19 bases between. The CDR3 coding sequence is TGCAGCGTTGCACTTTACGACAGGGAGGGGAACACCGGGGAGCTGTTTTTT. Translated, it gives CSVALYDREGNTGELFF.